The 20 T cell receptor beta chains presented below share a single source sample, sequenced in a study of PD-1 blockade in classical Hodgkin lymphoma. Profiled with immunoSEQ multiplex PCR; TCRdb holds only in-frame clones, not every one. The data show approximately 70,000 clones, about 93% seen once. Specified time point: newly diagnosed, previously untreated cHL patient sample. The sample comprised peripheral blood mononuclear cells (PBMCs). All receptors come from a human donor with classical Hodgkin lymphoma.

This chain links TRBV5-1 with TRBJ1-1; D gene ambiguous. V dropped 1 base and J dropped 4 bases, with 8 bases sitting between them. The germline V gene encodes CDR1 SGHRS and CDR2 YFSETQ. The CDR3 is made up of 13 amino acids. CDR3 DNA: TGCGCCAGCAGCTTGTTGGGGATCACTGAAGCTTTCTTT. Its protein is CASSLLGITEAFF.

V is TRBV21-1 and J is TRBJ2-7; the D segment call TRBD1 is taken from the table without a DNA check. TRBV21-1 is deemed a pseudogene. The CDR3 contains 15 residues. CDR3 protein: CASSADRRGSYEQYF. Here the CDR3 DNA reads TGTGCCAGCAGCGCGGACAGGAGGGGCTCCTACGAGCAGTACTTC.

CDR3: CASAWGSEQYF. The CDR3 region has the DNA TGTGCCAGCGCGTGGGGTAGCGAGCAGTACTTC. The V call is TRBV5-6, the J call TRBJ2-7; D gene unclear. Germline CDR1 and CDR2: SGHDT and YYEEEE. CDR3 length: 11 amino acids. Deletions cut 7 bases from V and 6 bases from J, with 11 bases between.

The rearrangement uses TRBV18 and TRBJ2-5, with 9 nucleotides matching TRBD2. CDR1 KGHSH and CDR2 LQKENI come from the germline V gene. Unmatched junction bases numbered 7, after V lost 3 bases and J lost 5 bases. CDR3 length: 15 residues. The CDR3 region has the DNA TGTGCCAGCTCACCGCAAGCGGGAGGCGGGGAGACCCAGTACTTC. Translating gives CASSPQAGGGETQYF. Variable domain in full (rest from reference TRBV18 and TRBJ2-5): NAGVMQNPRHLVRRRGQEARLRCSPMKGHSHVYWYRQLPEEGLKFMVYLQKENIIDESGMPKERFSAEFPKEGPSILRIQQVVRGDSAAYFCASSPQAGGGETQYFGPGTRLLVL.

The chain uses TRBV11-2 and TRBJ2-7; D unresolved. The length of the CDR3 is 14 residues. Germline V CDR1 and CDR2: SGHAT, FQNNGV. V lost 1 base, J lost 0 bases, and 7 bases lay in between. Here the CDR3 reads CASSLVGGSYEQYF. The CDR3 region has the DNA TGTGCCAGCAGCTTAGTTGGTGGCTCCTACGAGCAGTACTTC.

This clone was seen only once. The chain joins TRBV7-2 to TRBJ2-1, with 10 bases identical to TRBD2. Germline CDR1 and CDR2: SGHTA and FQGNSA. The V segment lost 5 bases and the J segment 5 bases; nucleotides outside the gene matches: 6. The CDR3 length is 15 residues. CDR3 amino acids: CASSPSGSVNNEQFF. DNA for the CDR3: TGTGCCAGCAGCCCTAGCGGGAGCGTCAACAATGAGCAGTTCTTC.

The rearrangement links TRBV7-9 to TRBJ2-3; D unresolved. The CDR3 runs to 15 residues. Trimming cost V 3 bases and J 2 bases, with 12 bases left between them. Germline V gene lookup returns CDR1 SEHNR and CDR2 FQNEAQ (reference sequence). The CDR3, as DNA: TGTGCCAGCAGCTTCTTCCCGTTTCACACAGATACGCAGTATTTT. Its protein is CASSFFPFHTDTQYF.

In DNA, the CDR3 is TGTGCCAGTAAGGACCGGGGCGCGGGCACCGGGGAGCTGTTTTTT. This encodes CASKDRGAGTGELFF. The gene calls are TRBV19 and TRBJ2-2, with D perhaps assigned TRBD1 or TRBD2 (5 bases each). The CDR3 contains 15 residues. V lost 7 bases and J lost 4, with 16 bases in between. CDR1 is LNHDA and CDR2 is SQIVND in the germline V gene (reference sequence).

This chain uses TRBV9 with TRBJ1-3, with D perhaps matching TRBD1 (5 bases). The CDR3 consists of 16 residues. The V gene's germline CDR1 is SGDLS and CDR2 YYNGEE. V was clipped by 3 bases and J by 0 bases, with 13 bases between them. CDR3 residues: CASSARGGTSGNTIYF. In nucleotides, the CDR3 is TGTGCCAGCAGCGCCCGGGGCGGAACCTCTGGAAACACCATATATTTT.

V usage is TRBV6-5 and J usage is TRBJ2-7; 9 positions match TRBD1. The germline V gene has CDR1 MNHEY and CDR2 SVGAGI. The CDR3 runs to 14 residues. V was pared by 5 bases and J by 4 bases, with 6 bases of the junction left unmatched. This chain's CDR3 is CASSSRDRVYEQYF. The CDR3 nucleotides read TGTGCCAGCAGTAGCCGGGACAGGGTGTACGAGCAGTACTTC.

The CDR3 DNA follows: TGTGCCAGCATCCCTGGACAGGGCCAACAGCCCCAGCATTTT. Its translation: CASIPGQGQQPQHF. The chain carries TRBV6-1 and TRBJ1-5; 8 bases align to TRBD1. V shed 7 bases and J 7 bases; nucleotides not matched to a gene: 9. The germline CDR1 and CDR2 sequences are MNHNS and SASEGT. The CDR3 sequence is 14 residues long.

The chain has TRBV19 and TRBJ1-5; D not certain. Germline values: CDR1 LNHDA, CDR2 SQIVND (reference sequence). V was cut by 10 bases and J by 0 bases, with 13 bases left in between. The CDR3 length is 14 residues. CDR3 region: CATPRENSNQPQHF. The CDR3 DNA reads as TGTGCCACACCTCGGGAGAATAGCAATCAGCCCCAGCATTTT.

The rearrangement uses TRBV28 and TRBJ2-5, with D uncertain. The CDR3 length is 14 residues. V shed 6 bases and J shed 5 bases, with 16 bases lying between them. Germline V gene sequence: CDR1 MDHEN, CDR2 SYDVKM. The CDR3 DNA follows: TGTGCCAGCAGGTCCCCCGGTAGGAAGGAGACCCAGTACTTC. This translates into CASRSPGRKETQYF.

The rearrangement joins TRBV28 to TRBJ2-7; 8 bases are a match to TRBD2. Germline V gene lookup returns CDR1 MDHEN and CDR2 SYDVKM. The CDR3 runs 14 residues. Trimming removed 9 bases from V and 3 bases from J; junction bases left unmatched: 10. CDR3 sequence: CASKSGLVRYEQYF. CDR3 DNA: TGTGCCAGTAAATCGGGACTAGTCCGCTACGAGCAGTACTTC.

CDR3 loop: CASSSQGIANTEAFF. CDR3 bases: TGCGCCAGCAGCTCCCAGGGGATCGCAAACACTGAAGCTTTCTTT. This rearrangement joins TRBV5-1 to TRBJ1-1; D possibly corresponds to TRBD1 (6 bases). Germline V gene sequence: CDR1 SGHRS, CDR2 YFSETQ. The CDR3 has 15 amino acids. V lost 3 bases and J 2 bases, leaving 14 bases between the germline ends.

The chain is built from TRBV10-3 and TRBJ2-1; D is perhaps TRBD1 or TRBD2 (5 bases each). Germline V gives CDR1 ENHRY, CDR2 SYGVKD. The CDR3 sequence is 15 residues long. V was shortened by 3 bases and J by 4 bases, with 13 bases between the two germline ends. The CDR3 region is CAISDGAKDYNEQFF. The CDR3 coding sequence is TGTGCCATCAGTGACGGGGCGAAAGATTACAATGAGCAGTTCTTC.

The gene calls are TRBV5-4 and TRBJ2-7, with a weak D call TRBD1 (6 bases). Trimming stripped 3 bases from V and 10 bases from J, with 23 bases between. Germline CDR1 and CDR2: SGHNT and YYREEE (reference sequence). This CDR3 comprises 15 residues. CDR3 residues: CASSSPGSGARPQYF. Here the CDR3 DNA reads TGTGCCAGCAGCTCCCCGGGGTCAGGGGCGAGACCTCAGTACTTC. Using reference TRBV5-4 and TRBJ2-7 for the parts outside the CDR3, the full variable domain is ETGVTQSPTHLIKTRGQQVTLRCSSQSGHNTVSWYQQALGQGPQFIFQYYREEENGRGNFPPRFSGLQFPNYSSELNVNALELDDSALYLCASSSPGSGARPQYFGPGTRLTVT.

The gene calls are TRBV5-5 and TRBJ2-5; D assignment may be TRBD1 or TRBD2 (5 bases each). The ends were cut back, 1 base at V and 4 bases at J, with 11 bases in the middle. The CDR3 loop spans 14 amino acids. Germline V gives CDR1 SGHKS, CDR2 YYEKEE (reference sequence). The CDR3 is CASSLFERGETQYF. The CDR3 DNA reads as TGTGCCAGCAGCTTGTTTGAGAGGGGAGAGACCCAGTACTTC. The full variable domain, completed using reference TRBV5-5 and TRBJ2-5, is DAGVTQSPTHLIKTRGQQVTLRCSPISGHKSVSWYQQVLGQGPQFIFQYYEKEERGRGNFPDRFSARQFPNYSSELNVNALLLGDSALYLCASSLFERGETQYFGPGTRLLVL.

This clone was recorded a few times. The V call is TRBV27, the J call TRBJ1-1; D is unresolved. Germline V CDR1 and CDR2: MNHEY, SMNVEV (reference sequence). V lost 5 bases and J lost 0, with 10 bases in between. The CDR3 length is 14 residues. In DNA, the CDR3 is TGTGCCAGCAGTCAGCGCCAGATGAACACTGAAGCTTTCTTT. Translation gives CASSQRQMNTEAFF.

This chain connects TRBV25-1 to TRBJ2-3; TRBD2 agrees at 7 bases. Germline V lookup: CDR1 MGHDK, CDR2 SYGVNS. The V and J ends lost 6 bases and 2 bases, in that order; junction bases with no gene match: 8. There are 15 residues in the CDR3. CDR3 loop: CASRGGRGITDTQYF. The CDR3 DNA sequence: TGTGCCAGCAGAGGAGGGAGGGGAATCACAGATACGCAGTATTTT.